This TCR beta chain is from a study of cytomegalovirus exposure and HLA in healthy donors. Notes on the study in general: Approximately 17,000 TCR beta sequences were associated with HLA alleles at 0.05 false discovery rate in a later analysis.

Vbeta (60) and Jbeta (13) primers were used in the PCR. TCRdb keeps only in-frame clones here, not all; method: immunoSEQ multiplex PCR. Among over 150,000 clones listed, approximately 81% were seen once. A note on this clone: The antigen remains unidentified.

The CDR3 runs 15 residues. Germline CDR1 reads SGHNT; CDR2 reads YYREEE (reference sequence). The V and J ends lost 4 bases and 6 bases, in that order; junction bases with no gene match: 6. The chain joins TRBV5-4 to TRBJ1-6; TRBD1 matches at 8 bases. The receptor comes from a male donor in good health and CMV-seronegative. The specimen sequenced was PBMCs. The CDR3 protein is CASSLRDRINSPLHF. The CDR3 DNA follows: TGTGCCAGCAGCCTTAGGGACAGGATTAATTCACCCCTCCACTTT.